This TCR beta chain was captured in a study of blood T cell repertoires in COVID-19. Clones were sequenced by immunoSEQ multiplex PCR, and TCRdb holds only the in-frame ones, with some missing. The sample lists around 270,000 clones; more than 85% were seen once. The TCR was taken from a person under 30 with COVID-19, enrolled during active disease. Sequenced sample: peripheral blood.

This chain's CDR3 is CASRTGGQETQYF. Here the CDR3 DNA reads TGTGCCAGCAGGACAGGCGGGCAAGAGACCCAGTACTTC. The chain employs TRBV6-5 and TRBJ2-5; maybe TRBD1 (6 bases). The CDR3 runs to 13 residues. Germline V gene data show CDR1 as MNHEY and CDR2 as SVGAGI. V dropped 6 bases and J dropped 2 bases, with 10 bases sitting between them.